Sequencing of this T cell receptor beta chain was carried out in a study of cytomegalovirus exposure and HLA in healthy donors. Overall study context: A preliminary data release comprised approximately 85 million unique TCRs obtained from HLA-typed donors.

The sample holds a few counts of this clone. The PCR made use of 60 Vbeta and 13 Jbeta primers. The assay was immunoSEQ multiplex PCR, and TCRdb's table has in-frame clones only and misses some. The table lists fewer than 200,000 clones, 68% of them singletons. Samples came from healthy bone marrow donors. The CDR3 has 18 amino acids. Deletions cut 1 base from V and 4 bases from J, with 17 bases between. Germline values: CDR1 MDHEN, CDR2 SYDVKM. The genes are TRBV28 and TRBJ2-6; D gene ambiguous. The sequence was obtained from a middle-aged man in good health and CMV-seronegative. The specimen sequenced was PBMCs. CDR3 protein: CASSLSSLSPFGANVLTF. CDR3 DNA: TGTGCCAGCAGTTTATCGTCTCTTTCTCCGTTCGGGGCCAACGTCCTGACTTTC.